These 19 T cell receptor beta chains were sequenced from one sample in a study of shared clonotypes between healthy human individuals. The table came from immunoSEQ multiplex PCR; TCRdb's copy has only in-frame clones and leaves some out. The sample has approximately 2.4 million clones; roughly 95% are singletons. Sequenced material: naive CD4+ T cells sorted from blood. As for subset: CD45RA+ positively selected. These receptors were taken from a man between 18 and 29 years old in good health.

With regard to this clone: Other nucleotide sequences in the sample specify the same CDR3. The J gene is TRBJ1-1, the V gene TRBV5-6; no clear D. The CDR3 contains 14 residues. V lost 0 bases, J lost 1 base, and 7 bases lay in between. CDR1 and CDR2 from the germline V gene are SGHDT and YYEEEE. This CDR3 reads CASSLDAGNTEAFF. The CDR3 nucleotides read TGTGCCAGCAGCTTGGACGCCGGGAACACTGAAGCTTTCTTT. The variable domain in full, completed from reference TRBV5-6 and TRBJ1-1, reads DAGVTQSPTHLIKTRGQQVTLRCSPKSGHDTVSWYQQALGQGPQFIFQYYEEEERQRGNFPDRFSGHQFPNYSSELNVNALLLGDSALYLCASSLDAGNTEAFFGQGTRLTVV.

This clone was found once. The chain carries TRBV6-1 and TRBJ2-3, with no clear D. V dropped 0 bases and J dropped 2 bases, with 9 bases sitting between them. CDR1 and CDR2 (germline): MNHNS, SASEGT. This CDR3 has 15 amino acids. CDR3 region: CASSEASRNTDTQYF. The CDR3 DNA follows: TGTGCCAGCAGTGAAGCTAGCCGAAACACAGATACGCAGTATTTT.

The J gene is TRBJ1-4, the V gene TRBV6-6; D gene unclear. Per germline, CDR1 MNHNY and CDR2 SVGAGI (reference sequence). CDR3 length: 16 residues. V was trimmed by 0 bases and J by 0 bases, leaving 8 bases between them. The CDR3 loop reads CASSYSLATTNEKLFF. CDR3 DNA sequence: TGTGCCAGCAGTTACTCTTTGGCTACAACTAATGAAAAACTGTTTTTT.

The V call is TRBV6-1, the J call TRBJ2-3; tentatively, D is TRBD1 or TRBD2 (6 bases each). V gave up 2 bases and J gave up 6 bases, with 18 bases separating them. The CDR3 is 16 amino acids. The germline CDR1 and CDR2 sequences are MNHNS and SASEGT. The CDR3 region is CASSEWQGRGRDTQYF. In DNA form, the CDR3 reads TGTGCCAGCAGTGAATGGCAGGGAAGGGGGAGGGATACGCAGTATTTT.

With respect to this clone: Other DNA sequences in the same sample also yield this CDR3. The rearrangement uses TRBV19 and TRBJ1-2; no firm D call. V shed 5 bases and J shed 2 bases, with 12 bases lying between them. In germline, CDR1 is LNHDA, CDR2 SQIVND (reference sequence). The CDR3 runs to 14 residues. The CDR3 sequence: CASSPRTGNYGYTF. The CDR3 DNA follows: TGTGCCAGTAGTCCTAGGACGGGGAACTATGGCTACACCTTC.

The chain employs TRBV7-9 and TRBJ2-3; D not certain. Germline V lookup: CDR1 SEHNR, CDR2 FQNEAQ (reference sequence). The CDR3 is made up of 15 amino acids. Between the trimmed V and J ends, which lost 0 bases and 2 bases, there was a span of 9 bases. CDR3 loop: CASSLAQLPTDTQYF. As DNA, the CDR3 is TGTGCCAGCAGCTTAGCACAGCTCCCCACAGATACGCAGTATTTT.

This chain links TRBV28 with TRBJ1-6; 7 bases agree with TRBD1. CDR1 MDHEN and CDR2 SYDVKM come from the germline V gene. Trimming removed 2 bases from V and 8 bases from J; junction bases left unmatched: 3. The CDR3 has 14 amino acids. The CDR3 sequence: CASSLETGHSPLHF. In DNA, the CDR3 is TGTGCCAGCAGTTTAGAGACAGGGCATTCACCCCTCCACTTT.

This clone was seen just once. Other DNA sequences within the sample encode an identical CDR3. The chain uses TRBV5-4 and TRBJ2-7; D is perhaps TRBD2 (6 bases). The CDR3 is 12 residues long. The germline CDR1 and CDR2 sequences are SGHNT and YYREEE (reference sequence). The ends were cut back, 4 bases at V and 3 bases at J, with 8 bases in the middle. The CDR3 reads CASSLRDYEQYF. DNA for the CDR3: TGTGCCAGCAGCCTGCGGGACTACGAGCAGTACTTC.

The chain links TRBV5-1 to TRBJ1-1; 8 bases are a match to TRBD1. CDR3 size: 15 residues. The germline V gene encodes CDR1 SGHRS and CDR2 YFSETQ. The J segment lost 4 bases and the V segment lost 0 bases, leaving 5 bases of the junction unmatched. Here the CDR3 DNA reads TGCGCCAGCAGCTTGGAGGCAGGGGGCCTCACTGAAGCTTTCTTT. Translation gives CASSLEAGGLTEAFF.

This clone was seen once. The J gene is TRBJ2-1, the V gene TRBV7-9; D remains ambiguous. The CDR3 runs 12 residues. Trimming left V 6 bases short and J 9 bases short, with 12 bases between. The germline CDR1 and CDR2 sequences are SEHNR and FQNEAQ (reference sequence). The CDR3 nucleotides read TGTGCCAGCAGACGATGGACGAGTGAGCAGTTCTTC. Translated, it gives CASRRWTSEQFF.

This chain joins TRBV5-4 and TRBJ2-5; 7 positions match TRBD1. This CDR3 region has 14 residues. Germline lookup yields CDR1 SGHNT and CDR2 YYREEE (reference sequence). The trim removed 2 bases at V and 5 bases at J, leaving 6 bases unmatched. CDR3: CASSLPDRAETQYF. The DNA for the CDR3 is TGTGCCAGCAGCTTACCCGACAGGGCTGAGACCCAGTACTTC.

The genes are TRBV5-1 and TRBJ2-1, with a possible D match to TRBD1 (6 bases). CDR3 length equals 14 residues. Germline CDR1 reads SGHRS; CDR2 reads YFSETQ. V was trimmed by 4 bases and J by 1 base, leaving 9 bases between them. CDR3 nucleotide sequence: TGCGCCAGCAGCCCGGGGACATCCTACAATGAGCAGTTCTTC. Amino acid sequence: CASSPGTSYNEQFF.

This chain links TRBV6-6 with TRBJ1-1, with D perhaps TRBD1 (5 bases). In germline, CDR1 is MNHNY, CDR2 SVGAGI (reference sequence). Trimming left V 6 bases short and J 6 bases short, with 20 bases between. The CDR3 has 15 amino acids. In nucleotides, the CDR3 is TGTGCCAGCAGAAATACCGGGACTACCAGTGCTGAAGCTTTCTTT. Amino acids: CASRNTGTTSAEAFF.

The chain uses TRBV30 and TRBJ1-1; 7 bases map to TRBD1. J was trimmed by 6 bases and V by 2 bases; bases with no gene match: 15. The germline V gene encodes CDR1 GTSNPN and CDR2 SVGIG (reference sequence). The CDR3 has 16 residues. The CDR3 sequence: CAWSKTGKRTQPEAFF. In nucleotides, the CDR3 is TGTGCCTGGAGTAAGACAGGGAAGAGGACCCAACCTGAAGCTTTCTTT.

V is TRBV6-6 and J is TRBJ2-7, with D perhaps TRBD1 (6 bases). CDR1 is MNHNY and CDR2 is SVGAGI in the germline V gene (reference sequence). This CDR3 is 14 amino acids long. V shed 7 bases and J shed 2 bases, with 15 bases lying between them. Here the CDR3 DNA reads TGTGCCAGCAATCCCGGGACAAAAGCCTACGAGCAGTACTTC. This translates into CASNPGTKAYEQYF.

This sequence joins TRBV10-3 and TRBJ1-4; 9 positions agree with TRBD1. Germline CDR1 and CDR2: ENHRY and SYGVKD. Unmatched junction bases numbered 2, after V lost 6 bases and J lost 6 bases. CDR3 length: 13 amino acids. The CDR3 is CAIRDRGDEKLFF. For the CDR3, the DNA is TGTGCCATCAGGGACAGGGGAGATGAAAAACTGTTTTTT.

This clone was seen more than once but under ten times. The J gene is TRBJ1-2, the V gene TRBV4-1, with TRBD1 matching 10 bases. CDR3 length equals 16 residues. V was clipped by 3 bases and J by 7 bases; unmatched bases: 11. CDR1 and CDR2 from the germline V gene are MGHRA and YSYEKL. The CDR3 is CASSQIMTGGVAGYTF. The CDR3 coding sequence is TGCGCCAGCAGCCAGATTATGACAGGGGGCGTAGCTGGCTACACCTTC.

The chain employs TRBV28 and TRBJ1-2; TRBD1 aligns across 7 bases. V lost 6 bases, J lost 4 bases, and 14 bases stayed unmatched. The germline V gene has CDR1 MDHEN and CDR2 SYDVKM. The CDR3 has 16 residues. The DNA for the CDR3 is TGTGCCAGCAGCTCCGGGACAGCAGGGCTGGTCTATGGCTACACCTTC. It codes for CASSSGTAGLVYGYTF.

This chain connects TRBV10-3 to TRBJ1-1; D is possibly TRBD1 (6 bases). CDR1 and CDR2 from the germline V gene are ENHRY and SYGVKD. The CDR3 is 13 amino acids. The V end lost 2 bases, the J end lost 6 bases, and 10 bases lay between the germline ends. This CDR3 reads CAISERAGAEAFF. CDR3 bases: TGTGCCATCAGTGAGAGGGCAGGGGCTGAAGCTTTCTTT.